These 6 T cell receptor beta chains came from one sample sequenced in a study of T cells after yellow fever vaccination. TCRdb reanalysed the 5' RACE reads using MiXCR and keeps one entry per CDR3 protein. The sample includes fewer than 150,000 distinct CDR3 sequences, 5.5% to 8% of them seen just once. The starting material was CD4+ T cells sorted from PBMCs, obtained 45 days after the first yellow fever vaccination. These TCRs come from a man aged 18 to 29 who received the YFV17D yellow fever vaccine.

This clonotype was seen ten or more times. The chain carries TRBV4-2 and TRBJ1-5; D may be TRBD1 (5 bases). This CDR3 comprises 16 residues. Per germline, CDR1 LGHNA and CDR2 YNFKEQ. V lost 0 bases to trimming and J lost 7 bases, with 16 bases between them. CDR3 sequence (DNA): TGTGCCAGCAGCCAAGATGACGGAGGAGGGGTCCAGCCCCAGCATTTT. It specifies CASSQDDGGGVQPQHF.

This clonotype has a count of ten or more. V and J are TRBV4-1 and TRBJ2-7, with D perhaps matching TRBD1 (5 bases). The germline V gene has CDR1 MGHRA and CDR2 YSYEKL. Trimming shortened V by 0 bases and J by 2 bases, and 8 bases separated the two germline ends. This CDR3 is 14 amino acids long. The CDR3 DNA sequence: TGCGCCAGCAGCCAAGATCCGACAGCCTACGAGCAGTACGTC. It encodes CASSQDPTAYEQYV.

CDR3 nucleotides: TGTGCCAGCAGCCAAGCCCTCTACGAGCAGTACTTC. It yields the protein CASSQALYEQYF. The chain joins TRBV3-1 to TRBJ2-7; D gene ambiguous. Trimming removed 1 base from V and 3 bases from J, with 4 bases in between. This CDR3 contains 12 residues. The germline V gene encodes CDR1 LGHDT and CDR2 YNNKEL (reference sequence).

This clonotype was picked up many times. The J gene is TRBJ2-5, the V gene TRBV27; D is perhaps TRBD1 or TRBD2 (5 bases each). V was shortened by 1 base and J by 0 bases, with 9 bases between the two germline ends. Looked up from germline, CDR1 is MNHEY and CDR2 is SMNVEV (reference sequence). CDR3 length: 15 residues. The CDR3 loop is CASSLYGTYQETQYF. CDR3 sequence (DNA): TGTGCCAGCAGTTTATATGGGACGTACCAAGAGACCCAGTACTTC.

In its sample, this clonotype was seen many times. CDR3 in DNA: TGTGCCAGCTCAACAGACAGCTACGAGCAGTACTTC. Its translation is CASSTDSYEQYF. The chain uses TRBV18 and TRBJ2-7; a possible D gene is TRBD1 (5 bases). Trimming pared 5 bases from V and 3 bases from J, leaving 8 bases between. Germline V lookup: CDR1 KGHSH, CDR2 LQKENI. The CDR3 contains 12 residues.

This clonotype was found many times. The chain has TRBV10-3 and TRBJ2-3; 9 bases map to TRBD1. Germline V CDR1 and CDR2: ENHRY, SYGVKD. The CDR3 spans 13 residues. The J segment lost 3 bases and the V segment lost 7 bases, leaving 2 bases of the junction unmatched. The CDR3 DNA sequence: TGTGCCATCACCGGACAGGGGACAGATACGCAGTATTTT. Its translation: CAITGQGTDTQYF.